This T cell receptor (beta chain) appears in the sequencing data of a study of blood T cells in healthy people across ages. Trimming removed 7 bases from V and 0 bases from J, with 9 bases in between. Germline V gives CDR1 SGHTA, CDR2 FQGTGA. The CDR3 runs to 14 residues. Approximately 10 milliliters was the volume of peripheral blood drawn from each donor. Together with a sample-barcoded 5' primer, a J-beta primer mix was included in a second PCR lasting about 6 to 11 cycles. TCRdb itself ran the 5' RACE reads through MiXCR, one entry per CDR3 protein. Of 1.6 million or so distinct CDR3 sequences in the sample, around 35% were seen once. This clonotype showed up just a few times. Its antigen is currently unknown. Whole-study findings and limits: Older age went with lower TCR beta diversity per million T cells, in a roughly linear way.

The sequenced sample consisted of blood. The rearrangement joins TRBV7-3 to TRBJ2-2; D is ambiguous. The receptor comes from a woman aged 25 to 39 in good health. The CDR3 is CASMLDANTGELFF. CDR3 bases: TGTGCCAGCATGCTAGACGCGAACACCGGGGAGCTGTTTTTT.